This section outlines one T cell receptor (beta chain) sequence together with its context. Its antigen is unknown. This CDR3 is built from 12 residues. Germline V gene lookup returns CDR1 SGHAT and CDR2 FQNNGV. J lost 6 bases, V lost 5 bases, and 3 bases had no gene match. The table came from immunoSEQ multiplex PCR; TCRdb's copy has only in-frame clones and leaves some out. In the table there are 350,000 to 400,000 clones, over 75% of which are singletons. These data belong to a study of Ad26.COV2.S vaccination and SARS-CoV-2 variants. About the research overall: Enrolled in COV1001, the donor was in the Ad26.COV2.S trial arm, which received the vaccine. Ad26.COV2.S given intramuscularly, once or twice 56 days apart. Study-wide results and caveats: Individuals receiving vaccine had higher spike-specific TCR breadth than placebo recipients did.

The treatment was: around 19 received Ad26.COV2.S at low or high dose, single or two shots; 5 received placebo; per-sample allocation not given. On day 63 after the first injection, vaccine and placebo recipients gave samples. The V and J genes are TRBV11-2 and TRBJ1-2; the match to TRBD1 covers 7 bases. The receptor's source is a person between 18 and 59 years old who received the Ad26.COV2.S COVID-19 vaccine or a placebo. Sequenced material: peripheral blood, taken in a trial of Ad26.COV2.S vaccine versus placebo. The CDR3 DNA reads TGTGCCAGCAGCCCAGGACAGGATGGCTACACCTTC. Its translation: CASSPGQDGYTF.